This entry lists 29 T cell receptor beta chains sequenced from one sample in a study of human thymus T cells. Here immunoSEQ multiplex PCR was the method, and the copy in TCRdb shows in-frame clones only, minus some. This table has tens of thousands of clones, approximately 95% appearing once. What was sequenced was blood. The receptors were sampled from a boy less than two years old with a congenital heart defect but otherwise immunologically healthy.

V is TRBV10-1 and J is TRBJ1-4; D not resolved. V lost 4 bases, J lost 5 bases, and 2 bases lay in between. This CDR3 region has 11 residues. Germline CDR1 and CDR2: WNHNN and SYGVQD (reference sequence). Here the CDR3 DNA reads TGCGCCAGCAGTGGGAATGAAAAACTGTTTTTT. It translates to CASSGNEKLFF.

V and J are TRBV9 and TRBJ1-3; D gene ambiguous. The germline V and J ends were trimmed by 0 bases and 2 bases, with 9 bases remaining between them. Per the germline V gene, CDR1 is SGDLS and CDR2 is YYNGEE. The CDR3 extends over 15 amino acids. CDR3 sequence reads: CASSVELGTGNTIYF. Here the CDR3 DNA reads TGTGCCAGCAGCGTAGAACTGGGAACTGGAAACACCATATATTTT.

Only a few counts were recorded for this clone. This chain connects TRBV4-2 to TRBJ1-3, with 7 bases identical to TRBD1. Unmatched junction bases numbered 5, after V lost 5 bases and J lost 4 bases. There are 14 residues in the CDR3. Looked up from germline, CDR1 is LGHNA and CDR2 is YNFKEQ. The CDR3 coding sequence is TGTGCCAGCAGCGTACAGGGGATAGGAAACACCATATATTTT. This codes for CASSVQGIGNTIYF.

CDR3 residues: CSAQTGKNTEAFF. DNA for the CDR3: TGCAGCGCCCAGACAGGGAAGAACACTGAAGCTTTCTTT. This chain joins TRBV29-1 and TRBJ1-1, with 7 bases lining up with TRBD1. J was trimmed by 1 base and V by 7 bases; bases with no gene match: 6. Looked up from germline, CDR1 is SQVTM and CDR2 is ANQGSEA. The length of the CDR3 is 13 residues.

The chain has TRBV5-1 and TRBJ1-1; the D is unclear. Germline CDR1 SGHRS, CDR2 YFSETQ. V lost 4 bases and J 1 base, leaving 11 bases between the germline ends. The CDR3 has 14 amino acids. The CDR3 loop reads CASSPGSGNTEAFF. In DNA form, the CDR3 reads TGCGCCAGCAGCCCGGGGTCGGGGAACACTGAAGCTTTCTTT. Complete variable domain (other parts from reference TRBV5-1 and TRBJ1-1): KAGVTQTPRYLIKTRGQQVTLSCSPISGHRSVSWYQQTPGQGLQFLFEYFSETQRNKGNFPGRFSGRQFSNSRSEMNVSTLELGDSALYLCASSPGSGNTEAFFGQGTRLTVV.

The chain employs TRBV5-4 and TRBJ1-6; perhaps TRBD1 as D (6 bases). V was cut by 0 bases and J by 10 bases, with 11 bases left in between. The CDR3 contains 14 residues. Germline-derived CDR1 and CDR2 are SGHNT and YYREEE (reference sequence). The chain's CDR3 is CASSLGTVGSPLHF. The CDR3 DNA follows: TGTGCCAGCAGCTTGGGGACAGTTGGATCACCCCTCCACTTT.

The chain recombines TRBV27 with TRBJ2-6; D is possibly TRBD1 (6 bases). Germline loops: CDR1 MNHEY, CDR2 SMNVEV (reference sequence). The CDR3 contains 15 residues. With 6 bases removed from V and 4 bases from J, the gap between germline ends came to 13 bases. This CDR3 reads CASSYRVSGANVLTF. The CDR3 DNA is TGTGCCAGCAGCTACAGGGTCTCCGGGGCCAACGTCCTGACTTTC. The whole variable domain, filled in from reference TRBV27 and TRBJ2-6, reads EAQVTQNPRYLITVTGKKLTVTCSQNMNHEYMSWYRQDPGLGLRQIYYSMNVEVTDKGDVPEGYKVSRKEKRNFPLILESPSPNQTSLYFCASSYRVSGANVLTFGAGSRLTVL.

The chain links TRBV19 to TRBJ2-2, with TRBD1 matching 9 bases. Per germline, CDR1 LNHDA and CDR2 SQIVND (reference sequence). V lost 4 bases and J lost 4; bases outside the gene matches: 7. The CDR3 sequence is 16 residues long. The CDR3 region has the DNA TGTGCCAGTAGTACCCTCTACAGGGGGCCCACCGGGGAGCTGTTTTTT. Amino acid sequence: CASSTLYRGPTGELFF.

This clone was seen a single time. The chain is built from TRBV23-1 and TRBJ1-2; D ambiguous. TRBV23-1 is an ORF, with its function uncertain. V shed 11 bases and J shed 7 bases, with 17 bases lying between them. The CDR3 runs to 12 residues. Here the CDR3 reads CAEGRTTPGYTF. CDR3 in DNA: TGCGCCGAGGGAAGAACGACTCCTGGCTACACCTTC.

The gene calls are TRBV5-1 and TRBJ1-2; 9 bases line up with TRBD1. The CDR3 contains 16 residues. CDR1 and CDR2 from the germline V gene are SGHRS and YFSETQ. With V trimmed by 0 bases and J by 1 base, 4 bases remained unmatched. CDR3 amino acids: CASSLDGQGNNYGYTF. The CDR3 region has the DNA TGCGCCAGCAGCTTGGACGGACAGGGGAATAACTATGGCTACACCTTC.

This rearrangement joins TRBV6-5 to TRBJ1-4; D unresolved. CDR3 length: 14 amino acids. Germline V CDR1 and CDR2: MNHEY, SVGAGI. The germline V and J ends were trimmed by 3 bases and 4 bases, with 9 bases remaining between them. In nucleotides, the CDR3 is TGTGCCAGCAGTTATCGGGGTTATAATGAAAAACTGTTTTTT. Encoded protein: CASSYRGYNEKLFF.

The rearrangement links TRBV6-5 to TRBJ2-7; D not certain. Deletions cut 4 bases from V and 7 bases from J, with 11 bases between. Germline lookup yields CDR1 MNHEY and CDR2 SVGAGI. This CDR3 has 12 amino acids. This chain's CDR3 is CASSSLVGEQYF. CDR3 in DNA: TGTGCCAGCAGTTCTCTCGTGGGGGAGCAGTACTTC.

This clone occurred once. The chain couples TRBV5-8 to TRBJ2-5, with D unresolved. Per germline, CDR1 SGHTS and CDR2 YDEGEE. V was pared by 0 bases and J by 5 bases, with 2 bases between. The CDR3 contains 11 residues. CDR3 amino acids: CASSLAETQYF. CDR3 bases: TGTGCCAGCAGCTTGGCTGAGACCCAGTACTTC.

The V gene is TRBV7-8, the J gene TRBJ2-6; maybe TRBD2 (6 bases). Per germline, CDR1 SGHVS and CDR2 FQNEAQ. V lost 1 base and J lost 4, with 23 bases in between. This CDR3 is built from 20 residues. For the CDR3, the DNA is TGTGCCAGCAGCTTAGTTTTATCCGTGACGGGGGTTACGGGGGCCAACGTCCTGACTTTC. Its translation: CASSLVLSVTGVTGANVLTF.

This clone was counted once. This rearrangement joins TRBV4-1 to TRBJ1-4; tentatively, D is TRBD1 (5 bases). V was clipped by 3 bases and J by 8 bases, with 22 bases between them. The CDR3 is 17 residues long. Germline CDR1 and CDR2: MGHRA and YSYEKL. The CDR3 nucleotides are TGCGCCAGCAGCCATCCTCAAAGGGGAGGGGTTAAGGAAAAACTGTTTTTT. Its protein product is CASSHPQRGGVKEKLFF.

The rearrangement joins TRBV28 to TRBJ1-4, with D perhaps matching TRBD1 (5 bases). V was cut by 2 bases and J by 5 bases, with 9 bases left in between. This CDR3 comprises 14 residues. CDR1 is MDHEN, CDR2 SYDVKM, per germline. This CDR3 reads CASSLQGSNEKLFF. CDR3 in DNA: TGTGCCAGCAGTTTACAGGGTTCCAATGAAAAACTGTTTTTT.

The chain links TRBV7-2 to TRBJ2-7, with D perhaps TRBD2 (6 bases). V lost 2 bases to trimming and J lost 0 bases, with 8 bases between them. This CDR3 contains 14 residues. Per the germline V gene, CDR1 is SGHTA and CDR2 is FQGNSA. CDR3 amino acids: CASSLKGLSYEQYF. CDR3 nucleotides: TGTGCCAGCAGCTTAAAGGGACTCTCCTACGAGCAGTACTTC.

This rearrangement joins TRBV6-1 to TRBJ2-2; 9 positions agree with TRBD2. Germline loops: CDR1 MNHNS, CDR2 SASEGT. This CDR3 is 16 amino acids long. Trimming at V came to 3 bases and at J to 7 bases, leaving 9 bases not matched to a gene. This CDR3 reads CASSDLASGAGGELFF. The CDR3 DNA reads TGTGCCAGCAGTGATTTGGCTAGCGGGGCGGGCGGGGAGCTGTTTTTT.

The CDR3 bases are TGTGCCAGCAGCTTAGGGACAGGGGTTGAAAAACTGTTTTTT. Residues: CASSLGTGVEKLFF. V is TRBV7-9 and J is TRBJ1-4; 9 nucleotides agree with TRBD1. Germline-derived CDR1 and CDR2 are SEHNR and FQNEAQ (reference sequence). With V trimmed by 1 base and J by 7 bases, 1 base remained unmatched. CDR3 size: 14 residues.

The chain employs TRBV7-9 and TRBJ2-2; either TRBD1 or TRBD2 may supply D (6 bases each). The V end was cut by 2 bases, the J end by 2 bases, with 12 bases between. Germline V lookup: CDR1 SEHNR, CDR2 FQNEAQ (reference sequence). The CDR3 length is 16 residues. CDR3: CASSLRTGTNTGELFF. CDR3 nucleotide sequence: TGTGCCAGCAGCTTAAGAACAGGGACTAACACCGGGGAGCTGTTTTTT.

The gene calls are TRBV7-2 and TRBJ2-7, with 9 bases that match TRBD1. The V and J ends lost 6 bases and 6 bases, in that order; junction bases with no gene match: 6. Looked up from germline, CDR1 is SGHTA and CDR2 is FQGNSA. The CDR3 length is 13 residues. CDR3 sequence: CASRPGQGSEQYF. The CDR3 region has the DNA TGTGCCAGCAGGCCGGGACAGGGATCCGAGCAGTACTTC.

The genes are TRBV11-2 and TRBJ1-6; tentative D call: TRBD1 (6 bases). V lost 3 bases, J lost 10 bases, and 13 bases lay in between. Germline V gene data show CDR1 as SGHAT and CDR2 as FQNNGV. The CDR3 spans 14 residues. The DNA for the CDR3 is TGTGCCAGCAGCTTGGGCAGGGGAGGATCACCCCTCCACTTT. This encodes CASSLGRGGSPLHF.

This clone was counted a single time. The rearrangement links TRBV4-3 to TRBJ2-5, with 8 bases aligning to TRBD1. Germline CDR1 reads LGHNA; CDR2 reads YSLEER. J lost 4 bases, V lost 0 bases, and 4 bases had no gene match. CDR3 length: 15 amino acids. CDR3 protein: CASSQDRQGAETQYF. DNA of the CDR3: TGCGCCAGCAGCCAAGATCGCCAGGGGGCAGAGACCCAGTACTTC.

The chain recombines TRBV20-1 with TRBJ2-3; no clear D. There are 11 residues in the CDR3. V gave up 3 bases and J gave up 2 bases, with 3 bases separating them. Germline CDR1 and CDR2: DFQATT and SNEGSKA (reference sequence). Here the CDR3 reads CSASYTDTQYF. The CDR3 DNA follows: TGCAGTGCTAGTTACACAGATACGCAGTATTTT.

The genes are TRBV6-1 and TRBJ2-1; D call uncertain. CDR1 is MNHNS, CDR2 SASEGT, per germline. Deletions cut 2 bases from V and 6 bases from J, with 11 bases between. The CDR3 spans 14 residues. The CDR3 sequence is CASSELVVGNEQFF. CDR3 bases: TGTGCCAGCAGTGAACTAGTCGTTGGCAATGAGCAGTTCTTC.

This clone was detected a few times. V gene TRBV28 combines with J gene TRBJ1-1; D is perhaps TRBD1 (6 bases). From germline, CDR1 is MDHEN and CDR2 SYDVKM. Trimming left V 2 bases short and J 4 bases short, with 8 bases between. CDR3 size: 13 residues. The CDR3 DNA reads TGTGCCAGCAGTTTAACAGGGACCACTGAAGCTTTCTTT. Residues: CASSLTGTTEAFF.

The chain joins TRBV28 to TRBJ2-5; 10 positions match TRBD2. The CDR3 loop spans 14 amino acids. Germline V gene data show CDR1 as MDHEN and CDR2 as SYDVKM. The V segment lost 7 bases and the J segment 4 bases; nucleotides outside the gene matches: 6. The CDR3 bases are TGTGCCAGCATCGCTTTAGCGGGGGGAGAGACCCAGTACTTC. Its protein product is CASIALAGGETQYF.

This chain uses TRBV5-1 with TRBJ1-6; D is possibly TRBD1 (6 bases). Germline V gene data show CDR1 as SGHRS and CDR2 as YFSETQ. Trimming took 1 base from V and 7 from J, leaving 9 bases between them. The CDR3 consists of 14 residues. In nucleotides, the CDR3 is TGCGCCAGCAGCTTGAAGGGGGGAAATTCACCCCTCCACTTT. It codes for CASSLKGGNSPLHF.

The V call is TRBV5-1, the J call TRBJ2-7; tentative D call: TRBD1 (5 bases). This CDR3 contains 15 residues. Deletions cut 0 bases from V and 5 bases from J, with 15 bases between. Germline V lookup: CDR1 SGHRS, CDR2 YFSETQ. In DNA form, the CDR3 reads TGCGCCAGCAGCTTGGGGGGCCAGAGGAGCCACGAGCAGTACTTC. As protein: CASSLGGQRSHEQYF.